The T cell receptor (beta chain) described here comes from a study of technical replicates of blood from a handful of donors. Sequencing was performed with immunoSEQ multiplex PCR; in TCRdb, only in-frame clones are kept and a portion is missing. The sample lists about 66,000 clones, about 91% seen once, with under 0.5% in the top ten. The CDR3 is 13 amino acids. Looked up from germline, CDR1 is SGHAT and CDR2 is FQNNGV. The V end was cut by 5 bases, the J end by 3 bases, with 11 bases between. The sequencing input was T cells isolated from PBMCs. The chain joins TRBV11-2 to TRBJ2-7; D possibly corresponds to TRBD2 (6 bases). This TCR was sampled from a human donor in good health. The DNA for the CDR3 is TGTGCCAGCAGCGCATCTAGCGACTACGAGCAGTACTTC. It specifies CASSASSDYEQYF.